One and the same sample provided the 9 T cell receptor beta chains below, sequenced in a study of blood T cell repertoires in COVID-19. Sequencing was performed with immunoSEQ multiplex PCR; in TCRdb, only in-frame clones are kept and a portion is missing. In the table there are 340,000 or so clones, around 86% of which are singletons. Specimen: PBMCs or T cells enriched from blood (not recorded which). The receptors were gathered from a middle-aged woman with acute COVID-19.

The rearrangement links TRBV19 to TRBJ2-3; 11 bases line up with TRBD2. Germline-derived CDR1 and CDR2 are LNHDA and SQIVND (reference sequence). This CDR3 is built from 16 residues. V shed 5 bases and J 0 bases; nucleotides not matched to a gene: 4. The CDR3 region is CASSPWTSGSTDTQYF. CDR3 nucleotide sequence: TGTGCCAGTAGTCCCTGGACTAGCGGGAGCACAGATACGCAGTATTTT.

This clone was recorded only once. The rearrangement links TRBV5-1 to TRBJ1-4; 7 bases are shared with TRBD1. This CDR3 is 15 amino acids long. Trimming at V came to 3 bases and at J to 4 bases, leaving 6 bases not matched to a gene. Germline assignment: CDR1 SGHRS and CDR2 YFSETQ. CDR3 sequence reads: CASSSGQAFNEKLFF. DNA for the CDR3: TGCGCCAGCAGCTCCGGACAGGCTTTTAATGAAAAACTGTTTTTT.

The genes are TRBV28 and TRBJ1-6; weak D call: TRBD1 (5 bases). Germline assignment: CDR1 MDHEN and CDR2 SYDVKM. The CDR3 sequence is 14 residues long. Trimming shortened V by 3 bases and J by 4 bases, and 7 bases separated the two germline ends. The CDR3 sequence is CASSFRQYNSPLHF. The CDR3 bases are TGTGCCAGCAGTTTTCGACAGTATAATTCACCCCTCCACTTT.

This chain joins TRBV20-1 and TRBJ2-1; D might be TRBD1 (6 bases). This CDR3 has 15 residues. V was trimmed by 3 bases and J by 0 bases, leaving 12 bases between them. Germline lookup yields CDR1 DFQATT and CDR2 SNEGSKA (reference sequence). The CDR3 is CSASLGASSYNEQFF. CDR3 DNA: TGCAGTGCTAGTCTGGGGGCGAGCTCCTACAATGAGCAGTTCTTC.

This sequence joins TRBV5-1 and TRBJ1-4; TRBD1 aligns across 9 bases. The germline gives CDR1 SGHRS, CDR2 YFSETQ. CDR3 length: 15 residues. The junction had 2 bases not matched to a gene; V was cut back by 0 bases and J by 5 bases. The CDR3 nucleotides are TGCGCCAGCAGCTTGGTACAGGGGGCAAATGAAAAACTGTTTTTT. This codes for CASSLVQGANEKLFF. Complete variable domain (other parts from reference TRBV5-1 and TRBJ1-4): KAGVTQTPRYLIKTRGQQVTLSCSPISGHRSVSWYQQTPGQGLQFLFEYFSETQRNKGNFPGRFSGRQFSNSRSEMNVSTLELGDSALYLCASSLVQGANEKLFFGSGTQLSVL.

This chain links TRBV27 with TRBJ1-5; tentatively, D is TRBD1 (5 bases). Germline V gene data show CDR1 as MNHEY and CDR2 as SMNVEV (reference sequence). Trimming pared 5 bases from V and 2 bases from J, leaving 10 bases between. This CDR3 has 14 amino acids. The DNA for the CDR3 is TGTGCCAGCAGTATCGGACACGGCAATCAGCCCCAGCATTTT. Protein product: CASSIGHGNQPQHF.

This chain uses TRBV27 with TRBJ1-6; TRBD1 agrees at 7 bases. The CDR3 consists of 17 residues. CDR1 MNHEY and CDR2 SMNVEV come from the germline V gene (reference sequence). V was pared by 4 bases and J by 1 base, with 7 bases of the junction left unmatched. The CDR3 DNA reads TGTGCCAGCAGTTATACAGGGGCTGGGTCCTATAATTCACCCCTCCACTTT. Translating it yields CASSYTGAGSYNSPLHF.

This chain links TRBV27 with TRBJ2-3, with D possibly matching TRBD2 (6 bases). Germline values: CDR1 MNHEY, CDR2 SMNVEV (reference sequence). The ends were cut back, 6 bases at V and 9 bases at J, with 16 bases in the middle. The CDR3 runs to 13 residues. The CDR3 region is CASSAGSPPTQYF. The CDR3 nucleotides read TGTGCCAGCAGCGCGGGAAGCCCCCCAACGCAGTATTTT.

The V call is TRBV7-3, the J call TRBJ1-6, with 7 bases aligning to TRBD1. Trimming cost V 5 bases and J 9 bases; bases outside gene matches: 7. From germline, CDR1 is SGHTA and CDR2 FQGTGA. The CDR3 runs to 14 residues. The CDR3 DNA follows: TGTGCCAGCAGCCATCGACAGGGTAGTTCACCCCTCCACTTT. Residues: CASSHRQGSSPLHF.